The 10 T cell receptor beta chains reported below all come from one sample, sequenced in a study of T cell changes during pregnancy in multiple sclerosis. This table comes from immunoSEQ multiplex PCR, and its TCRdb copy is limited to in-frame clones, with some not included. The data contain around 100,000 clones, 85% to 95% of them singletons. The material was peripheral blood, obtained after pregnancy. The receptors shown here come from a female donor with multiple sclerosis, enrolled in a pregnancy study.

The rearrangement uses TRBV28 and TRBJ2-1, with D maybe TRBD2 (7 bases). This CDR3 contains 16 residues. Deletions cut 6 bases from V and 2 bases from J, with 17 bases between. The V gene's germline CDR1 is MDHEN and CDR2 SYDVKM. CDR3 in amino acids: CASSTLQRDTYNEQFF. The CDR3 bases are TGTGCCAGCAGCACCTTGCAGCGGGACACCTACAATGAGCAGTTCTTC. The full variable domain, in which reference TRBV28 and TRBJ2-1 provide the parts outside the CDR3, is DVKVTQSSRYLVKRTGEKVFLECVQDMDHENMFWYRQDPGLGLRLIYFSYDVKMKEKGDIPEGYSVSREKKERFSLILESASTNQTSMYLCASSTLQRDTYNEQFFGPGTRLTVL.

This chain links TRBV19 with TRBJ1-2; D gene uncertain. CDR3 length: 15 amino acids. Germline-derived CDR1 and CDR2 are LNHDA and SQIVND (reference sequence). V was cut by 7 bases and J by 1 base, with 16 bases left in between. The CDR3 here is CASTNPSEFNYGYTF. The CDR3 nucleotides read TGTGCCAGTACCAACCCCTCGGAGTTTAACTATGGCTACACCTTC.

The chain carries TRBV18 and TRBJ2-3; a possible D gene is TRBD2 (6 bases). The V gene's germline CDR1 is KGHSH and CDR2 LQKENI. The CDR3 is 17 amino acids. V was trimmed by 0 bases and J by 0 bases, leaving 13 bases between them. CDR3 nucleotides: TGTGCCAGCTCACCACCGAATCGGGGGTCTAGCACAGATACGCAGTATTTT. This encodes CASSPPNRGSSTDTQYF.

The CDR3: CASSESLAGVSYEQYF. The CDR3 nucleotides read TGTGCCAGCAGTGAAAGTCTAGCGGGAGTCTCGTACGAGCAGTACTTC. The J gene is TRBJ2-7, the V gene TRBV6-1, with 10 bases fitting TRBD2. The V gene's germline CDR1 is MNHNS and CDR2 SASEGT. V lost 2 bases and J lost 4; bases outside the gene matches: 8. The CDR3 extends over 16 amino acids.

V gene TRBV7-9 combines with J gene TRBJ2-2; 7 nucleotides agree with TRBD1. Germline CDR1 is SEHNR and CDR2 is FQNEAQ (reference sequence). This CDR3 has 16 amino acids. V lost 6 bases and J lost 1; bases outside the gene matches: 8. CDR3 nucleotides: TGTGCCAGCAGGGGGATACAGGGGAAGAACACCGGGGAGCTGTTTTTT. It specifies CASRGIQGKNTGELFF.

The chain links TRBV7-9 to TRBJ2-3; no clear D. The CDR3 covers 15 residues. The germline V gene has CDR1 SEHNR and CDR2 FQNEAQ (reference sequence). Deletions cut 3 bases from V and 1 base from J, with 11 bases between. The CDR3 protein is CASSFSGSRTDTQYF. The DNA of the CDR3 is TGTGCCAGCAGCTTTTCAGGTTCTCGCACAGATACGCAGTATTTT.

The chain uses TRBV28 and TRBJ2-7; 10 positions agree with TRBD1. After removal of 6 bases from V and 5 bases from J, the junction contained 10 bases not matched to a gene. The CDR3 sequence is 15 residues long. Germline CDR1 is MDHEN and CDR2 is SYDVKM. The DNA for the CDR3 is TGTGCCAGCAGATACCCCGGGACAGGGGCCCACGAGCAGTACTTC. As protein: CASRYPGTGAHEQYF. Drawing the rest from reference TRBV28 and TRBJ2-7, the complete variable domain is DVKVTQSSRYLVKRTGEKVFLECVQDMDHENMFWYRQDPGLGLRLIYFSYDVKMKEKGDIPEGYSVSREKKERFSLILESASTNQTSMYLCASRYPGTGAHEQYFGPGTRLTVT.

The chain has TRBV5-8 and TRBJ1-1; D is possibly TRBD1 (5 bases). The CDR3 extends over 15 amino acids. Per germline, CDR1 SGHTS and CDR2 YDEGEE. Trimming stripped 0 bases from V and 1 base from J, with 10 bases between. The CDR3, as DNA: TGTGCCAGCAGCTTGGCGTTTACAGGGAACACTGAAGCTTTCTTT. It encodes CASSLAFTGNTEAFF.

This sequence joins TRBV7-2 and TRBJ2-4; perhaps TRBD1 as D (6 bases). Germline assignment: CDR1 SGHTA and CDR2 FQGNSA. This CDR3 is 13 amino acids long. Trimming took off 4 bases at V and 6 bases at J, with 10 bases between the two ends. The CDR3 sequence is CASSYGTLNIQYF. The CDR3, as DNA: TGTGCCAGCAGCTACGGGACACTAAACATTCAGTACTTC.

This clone was observed a single time. V gene TRBV11-1 combines with J gene TRBJ1-1; 8 bases fit TRBD1. V lost 1 base and J lost 4; bases outside the gene matches: 11. Germline V CDR1 and CDR2: SGHAT, FQDESV (reference sequence). This CDR3 spans 17 amino acids. The CDR3, as DNA: TGTGCCAGCAGCTTAGTCGTCGCCCTACAGGGGGGCACTGAAGCTTTCTTT. Protein product: CASSLVVALQGGTEAFF.